This TCR beta chain was recovered during a study of T cell repertoires in cytomegalovirus infection. At the level of the study: Alongside well-studied HLA-B-restricted CMV epitopes, recently identified HLA-C-restricted CMV epitopes were also used. TCR beta signatures that were public indicated CMV infection and matching HLA type. Regarding the study as a whole: CMV-specific HLA-C-restricted TCR beta clonotypes dominated the ex vivo response. Accumulated public TCR beta family frequency recognized individuals carrying CMV together with the relevant HLA.

TCRdb independently ran MiXCR on the reads; one entry per CDR3 protein. Seen here are around 900,000 distinct CDR3 sequences, more than 25% observed once, and the top ten hold around 15%. V lost 3 bases and J 8 bases, leaving 13 bases between the germline ends. The germline V gene has CDR1 SEHNR and CDR2 FQNEAQ (reference sequence). This CDR3 contains 13 residues. This clonotype was counted a few times. Its antigen remains unknown. This sequence originates from a human donor in good health (CMV status not recorded). Some clones in this sample may be carry-over from other donors' samples. The V call is TRBV7-9, the J call TRBJ1-1, with D tentatively TRBD1 (6 bases). The sequencing here drew on cultured CD8+ T cells from PBMCs, taken from culture after CMV antigen stimulation. The CDR3 nucleotides read TGTGCCAGCAGCTTCCCAGGGGTAGGAGAAGCTTTCTTT. It codes for CASSFPGVGEAFF.